The T cell receptor (beta chain) described here comes from a study of blood T cell repertoires in COVID-19. TCRdb's table, derived via immunoSEQ multiplex PCR, lists solely in-frame clones and lacks some. The data contain about 250,000 clones, about 86% of them singletons. Participants came from about two dozen US areas, aged about 18 to 90 years. Cohort placement rested on clinical history that participants reported themselves. This receptor was taken from a man aged 50-60 years who had recovered from COVID-19. The sequencing sample was made of PBMCs or T cells enriched from blood (not recorded which).

The CDR3, as DNA: TGTGCCAGCAGTTTATGGCGGACTAAGCTCGCAGATACGCAGTATTTT. This sequence encodes CASSLWRTKLADTQYF. The J gene is TRBJ2-3, the V gene TRBV28, with D possibly TRBD2 on 6 matching bases. CDR3 length equals 16 residues. Germline CDR1 reads MDHEN; CDR2 reads SYDVKM. Trimming pared 0 bases from V and 4 bases from J, leaving 14 bases between.